These 13 T cell receptor beta chains originate from one sample sequenced in a study of CD8 T cells in ankylosing spondylitis. Points from the study as a whole: What seemed typical of ankylosing spondylitis blood was a TCR beta motif built from roughly eight highly homologous variants.

These TCRs' antigens remain unknown. Via MiXCR, TCRdb re-called the 5' RACE reads, giving one row per CDR3 protein. The sample has about 500,000 distinct CDR3 sequences, approximately 11% seen once. Sequencing was carried out using blood, either unsorted or a sorted T cell fraction (not recorded which). These receptor sequences come from a male donor with ankylosing spondylitis.

With respect to this clonotype: Possible read error: a much larger clone is one base away. V is TRBV7-9 and J is TRBJ2-1; 10 nucleotides match TRBD2. This CDR3 region has 15 residues. The junction had 4 bases not matched to a gene; V was cut back by 5 bases and J by 3 bases. Per germline, CDR1 SEHNR and CDR2 FQNEAQ (reference sequence). The CDR3 nucleotides are TGTGCCAGCAGCCCCGGGACTAGCGACTACAATGAGCAGTTCTTC. Translation: CASSPGTSDYNEQFF.

The chain employs TRBV18 and TRBJ1-4; D possibly corresponds to TRBD1 (6 bases). The V gene's germline CDR1 is KGHSH and CDR2 LQKENI. This CDR3 region has 13 residues. V dropped 8 bases and J dropped 8 bases, with 15 bases sitting between them. CDR3 coding DNA: TGTGCCAGCGTCCGGGACATGGGCGAAAAACTGTTTTTT. Its protein is CASVRDMGEKLFF. Supplemented by reference TRBV18 and TRBJ1-4, the full variable domain reads NAGVMQNPRHLVRRRGQEARLRCSPMKGHSHVYWYRQLPEEGLKFMVYLQKENIIDESGMPKERFSAEFPKEGPSILRIQQVVRGDSAAYFCASVRDMGEKLFFGSGTQLSVL.

This rearrangement joins TRBV3-1 to TRBJ2-1; a possible D gene is TRBD2 (5 bases). V was pared by 4 bases and J by 4 bases, with 17 bases between. This CDR3 comprises 16 residues. Germline V CDR1 and CDR2: LGHDT, YNNKEL (reference sequence). CDR3 bases: TGTGCCAGCAGCCTACGGAGGCGGGCATATTACAATGAGCAGTTCTTC. Translation: CASSLRRRAYYNEQFF.

CDR3 sequence reads: CASSGIAESYNEQFF. The CDR3 DNA is TGTGCCAGCAGTGGGATAGCGGAGTCATACAATGAGCAGTTCTTC. V usage is TRBV27 and J usage is TRBJ2-1; D may be TRBD2 (6 bases). The CDR3 is 15 residues long. Germline-derived CDR1 and CDR2 are MNHEY and SMNVEV (reference sequence). Trimming cost V 5 bases and J 4 bases, with 15 bases left between them.

Only a few counts were recorded for this clonotype. The chain uses TRBV4-1 and TRBJ2-1; 7 positions match TRBD2. V gave up 3 bases and J gave up 10 bases; unmatched junction bases: 9. Germline assignment: CDR1 MGHRA and CDR2 YSYEKL. The CDR3 is 14 residues long. The CDR3, as DNA: TGCGCCAGCAGCCAGCCCGGGGGGTTGGGCGAGCAGTTCTTC. Amino acids: CASSQPGGLGEQFF.

The V call is TRBV4-2, the J call TRBJ1-1; D is ambiguous. Trimming removed 4 bases from V and 4 bases from J, with 25 bases in between. This CDR3 region has 18 residues. Germline lookup yields CDR1 LGHNA and CDR2 YNFKEQ. In nucleotides, the CDR3 is TGTGCCAGCAGCCCCTACGGGTGGGCACCCGGGCGGATCACTGAAGCTTTCTTT. It codes for CASSPYGWAPGRITEAFF.

Only a few counts were recorded for this clonotype. The chain carries TRBV6-1 and TRBJ2-3; no firm D call. V was pared by 7 bases and J by 4 bases, with 18 bases between. CDR1 MNHNS and CDR2 SASEGT come from the germline V gene. This CDR3 region has 15 residues. This CDR3 is CASTLRETSADTQYF. The CDR3 region has the DNA TGTGCCAGCACCCTTAGAGAGACATCGGCAGATACGCAGTATTTT.

The table lists this clonotype with a few counts. This chain joins TRBV2 and TRBJ2-7; tentatively, D is TRBD2 (5 bases). The CDR3 has 15 amino acids. The V gene's germline CDR1 is SNHLY and CDR2 FYNNEI. V gave up 0 bases and J gave up 9 bases, with 18 bases separating them. The CDR3 DNA follows: TGTGCCAGCAGTGAAGCGAGGGTGACTCCCCTACGGCAGTACGTC. It encodes CASSEARVTPLRQYV.

The V gene is TRBV20-1, the J gene TRBJ2-1, with D possibly TRBD1 on 5 matching bases. The germline CDR1 and CDR2 sequences are DFQATT and SNEGSKA (reference sequence). Deletions cut 3 bases from V and 0 bases from J, with 12 bases between. This CDR3 has 15 amino acids. The CDR3 sequence: CSARSDSFSYNEQFF. Here the CDR3 DNA reads TGCAGTGCTAGGTCCGACAGCTTCTCCTACAATGAGCAGTTCTTC.

The table lists this clonotype with a few counts. This chain connects TRBV25-1 to TRBJ2-5; 9 nucleotides match TRBD1. V gave up 7 bases and J gave up 2 bases; unmatched junction bases: 8. The CDR3 spans 15 residues. Looked up from germline, CDR1 is MGHDK and CDR2 is SYGVNS. CDR3 in DNA: TGTGCCAGCAATGCCGGACAGGGGTATCAAGAGACCCAGTACTTC. This translates into CASNAGQGYQETQYF.

J is TRBJ1-1 and V is TRBV20-1; 7 nucleotides match TRBD1. V lost 5 bases, J lost 4 bases, and 4 bases stayed unmatched. CDR1 and CDR2 (germline): DFQATT, SNEGSKA (reference sequence). The length of the CDR3 is 12 residues. In DNA form, the CDR3 reads TGCAGTGCTCAGGGGGTTTTCACTGAAGCTTTCTTT. Protein sequence: CSAQGVFTEAFF.

The chain carries TRBV5-6 and TRBJ1-2, with D hard to call. Trimming left V 2 bases short and J 1 base short, with 21 bases between. The CDR3 runs 18 residues. Germline V gene data show CDR1 as SGHDT and CDR2 as YYEEEE. The CDR3 DNA reads as TGTGCCAGCAGCTTCCCCTCTACAGCGCCGACAAGTAACTATGGCTACACCTTC. Its translation: CASSFPSTAPTSNYGYTF.

This clonotype was counted at least ten times. The J gene is TRBJ2-2, the V gene TRBV4-2, with D unclear. The germline V gene has CDR1 LGHNA and CDR2 YNFKEQ. The CDR3 totals 12 residues. Deletions cut 1 base from V and 8 bases from J, with 5 bases between. This CDR3 reads CASSQVEGELFF. CDR3 nucleotide sequence: TGTGCCAGCAGCCAAGTGGAGGGGGAGCTGTTTTTT.